This T cell receptor (beta chain) was found in a study of cytomegalovirus exposure and HLA in healthy donors. Study-level findings and limits: There were three CMV-associated chains whose specificity for CMV antigens was confirmed in vitro.

Vbeta (60) and Jbeta (13) primers were used in the PCR. Libraries were prepared by immunoSEQ multiplex PCR; TCRdb keeps only in-frame clonotypes and omits some of them. The sample shows over 45,000 clones, and around 2.1% sits with its ten largest clones. Comments on this clone: The antigen remains unidentified.

This CDR3 has 12 residues. Germline V CDR1 and CDR2: MNHNY, SVGAGI (reference sequence). The V gene lost 7 bases and the J gene lost 2 bases, with 9 bases spanning the gap. The chain combines TRBV6-6 with TRBJ2-7; no definite D call. Source material: PBMCs. The TCR was taken from a woman between 18 and 29 years old in good health and CMV-seronegative. The DNA for the CDR3 is TGTGCCAGCACAAACGGAGCCTACGAGCAGTACTTC. Translation: CASTNGAYEQYF.